The 13 T cell receptor beta chains listed next were all sequenced from one sample in a study of T cell responses to AZD1222 COVID-19 vaccine. Profiling relied on immunoSEQ multiplex PCR, and the TCRdb table lists in-frame clones only, not all of them. The profile shows about 130,000 clones, 80% to 90% of them singletons. Sequences were derived from peripheral blood, sampled 28 days after the second AZD1222 dose. The origin of the receptors is an adult who received the AZD1222 COVID-19 vaccine.

Of note for this clone: A junction end diverges from the germline sequence, so it may reflect a read error. The chain links TRBV7-9 to TRBJ1-6, with a possible D match to TRBD1 (5 bases). CDR3 size: 14 residues. From germline, CDR1 is SEHNR and CDR2 FQNEAQ (reference sequence). The CDR3: CASRLEGYNSPLHF. The CDR3 region has the DNA TGTGCCAGCAGGTTAGAGGGGTATAATTCACCCCTCCACTTT. Combining the CDR3 with reference TRBV7-9 and TRBJ1-6 gives the whole variable domain DTGVSQNPRHKITKRGQNVTFRCDPISEHNRLYWYRQTLGQGPEFLTYFQNEAQLEKSRLLSDRFSAERPKGSFSTLEIQRTEQGDSAMYLCASRLEGYNSPLHFGNGTRLTVT.

The chain links TRBV5-1 to TRBJ2-1, with D uncertain. V lost 0 bases and J 0 bases, leaving 4 bases between the germline ends. Looked up from germline, CDR1 is SGHRS and CDR2 is YFSETQ. The CDR3 totals 14 residues. The CDR3 bases are TGCGCCAGCAGCTTGGGGGGCTCCTACAATGAGCAGTTCTTC. Its protein is CASSLGGSYNEQFF.

The chain has TRBV6-2 or TRBV6-3 and TRBJ1-2; TRBD1 is a possible D gene (5 bases). There are 16 residues in the CDR3. The ends were cut back, 5 bases at V and 4 bases at J, with 20 bases in the middle. CDR1 MNHEY and CDR2 SVGEGT come from the germline V gene. This chain's CDR3 is CASSPRAREVSYGYTF. The CDR3 DNA sequence: TGTGCCAGCAGTCCCCGGGCCAGGGAAGTAAGCTATGGCTACACCTTC.

This chain links TRBV12-3 or TRBV12-4 with TRBJ1-3; TRBD1 is a possible D gene (5 bases). The CDR3 totals 11 residues. V dropped 6 bases and J dropped 8 bases, with 8 bases sitting between them. The CDR3 here is CASSRGYTIYF. The CDR3 region has the DNA TGTGCCAGCAGCCGGGGGTACACCATATATTTT.

J is TRBJ2-3 and V is TRBV2; 13 bases align to TRBD2. The germline V gene encodes CDR1 SNHLY and CDR2 FYNNEI. There are 15 residues in the CDR3. V shed 6 bases, J shed 7 bases, and the junction held 7 bases outside the gene matches. The chain's CDR3 is CASRARTSGSYTQYF. The CDR3 bases are TGTGCCAGCAGGGCTAGGACTAGCGGGAGCTATACGCAGTATTTT.

V usage is TRBV6-5 and J usage is TRBJ2-7, with D perhaps TRBD2 (6 bases). The CDR3 covers 15 residues. The V end was cut by 0 bases, the J end by 2 bases, with 11 bases between. Germline values: CDR1 MNHEY, CDR2 SVGAGI. CDR3 coding DNA: TGTGCCAGCAGTTACTCGGGGGGACCTCCCTACGAGCAGTACTTC. Translating gives CASSYSGGPPYEQYF.

This sequence joins TRBV11-2 and TRBJ1-2, with TRBD1 as a possible D gene (5 bases). The germline gives CDR1 SGHAT, CDR2 FQNNGV. V was clipped by 5 bases and J by 4 bases, with 17 bases between them. CDR3 length: 15 amino acids. DNA for the CDR3: TGTGCCAGCAGCCCCACGGGATCCGGGACCTATGGCTACACCTTC. Translating gives CASSPTGSGTYGYTF.

This chain joins TRBV14 and TRBJ1-1; D gene ambiguous. Germline CDR1 is SGHDN and CDR2 is FVKESK. The length of the CDR3 is 17 residues. Trimming stripped 1 base from V and 3 bases from J, with 18 bases between. The CDR3 protein is CASSQGYQLYRDTEAFF. The CDR3 nucleotides are TGTGCCAGCAGCCAAGGTTACCAGTTGTACCGGGACACTGAAGCTTTCTTT.

The V and J genes are TRBV7-8 and TRBJ2-7; TRBD2 agrees at 9 bases. The V and J ends lost 1 base and 3 bases, in that order; junction bases with no gene match: 4. Looked up from germline, CDR1 is SGHVS and CDR2 is FQNEAQ. This CDR3 region has 15 residues. The CDR3 is CASSLESGRYYEQYF. CDR3 nucleotides: TGTGCCAGCAGCTTAGAAAGCGGGAGGTACTACGAGCAGTACTTC.

The V gene is TRBV4-2, the J gene TRBJ2-1, with 9 bases lining up with TRBD2. Germline V lookup: CDR1 LGHNA, CDR2 YNFKEQ. The CDR3 consists of 16 residues. V was clipped by 4 bases and J by 4 bases; unmatched bases: 8. The CDR3: CASSPYASGDYNEQFF. The CDR3 DNA reads as TGTGCCAGCAGCCCCTATGCTAGCGGGGATTACAATGAGCAGTTCTTC.

The genes are TRBV12-3 or TRBV12-4 and TRBJ1-1, with 8 positions matching TRBD1. J was trimmed by 12 bases and V by 6 bases; bases with no gene match: 9. This CDR3 spans 12 amino acids. The CDR3 DNA reads TGTGCCAGCAGCCTCGGACAGGGAAGGTCTTTCTTT. Protein: CASSLGQGRSFF.

This chain links TRBV7-2 with TRBJ2-2, with 10 bases lining up with TRBD2. V was pared by 6 bases and J by 5 bases, with 3 bases of the junction left unmatched. Per germline, CDR1 SGHTA and CDR2 FQGNSA. The CDR3 spans 14 residues. This CDR3 is CASRQAGGTGELFF. As DNA, the CDR3 is TGTGCCAGCAGGCAAGCGGGGGGGACCGGGGAGCTGTTTTTT.

V and J are TRBV30 and TRBJ2-2, with D possibly being TRBD2 (6 bases). The germline V gene encodes CDR1 GTSNPN and CDR2 SVGIG (reference sequence). The V end was cut by 2 bases, the J end by 6 bases, with 16 bases between. This CDR3 contains 15 residues. The CDR3 is CAWSSPSSGSGELFF. The CDR3 nucleotides are TGTGCCTGGAGTTCCCCATCCAGCGGGTCCGGGGAGCTGTTTTTT.